This entry lists 32 T cell receptor beta chains sequenced from one sample in a study of T cell changes during pregnancy in multiple sclerosis (dated by TCRdb to about 2019). Libraries were built with the immunoSEQ multiplex PCR assay. TCRdb provides this immuneACCESS table in a form limited to in-frame rearrangements. Some clones are lacking; in checked studies, under half of them reflect an unresolved V gene, and why the rest are absent is not known. This sample is represented by about 20,000 clones; 88% of them were singletons. Of the sample, around 19% falls within the top ten clones. The material was CD8+ T cells from peripheral blood mononuclear cells, obtained after pregnancy. These receptor sequences come from a female donor in good health, enrolled as a control in a pregnancy study.

The chain carries TRBV4-3 and TRBJ2-3; unclear D gene. There are 14 residues in the CDR3. Germline-derived CDR1 and CDR2 are LGHNA and YSLEER. Trimming pared 0 bases from V and 1 base from J, leaving 5 bases between. The CDR3 nucleotides read TGCGCCAGCAGCCAAGAGGGCCGCACAGATACGCAGTATTTT. This translates into CASSQEGRTDTQYF.

V and J are TRBV19 and TRBJ1-4, with 7 bases aligning to TRBD1. The V gene end was trimmed by 6 bases and the J gene end by 4 bases; junction bases not matched to a gene: 5. The CDR3 has 14 residues. Germline CDR1 LNHDA, CDR2 SQIVND (reference sequence). CDR3 sequence reads: CASRPGTVNEKLFF. CDR3 in DNA: TGTGCCAGTAGACCCGGGACAGTTAATGAAAAACTGTTTTTT.

The genes are TRBV7-8 and TRBJ1-5; D gene unclear. Germline CDR1 and CDR2: SGHVS and FQNEAQ. This CDR3 region has 14 residues. Trimming took 1 base from V and 3 from J, leaving 7 bases between them. Written as DNA, the CDR3 is TGTGCCAGCAGCTTAGAATCTAACAATCAGCCCCAGCATTTT. Translating gives CASSLESNNQPQHF.

The rearrangement uses TRBV27 and TRBJ2-7, with 9 bases matching TRBD1. V was pared by 5 bases and J by 5 bases, with 7 bases of the junction left unmatched. This CDR3 is built from 14 residues. The germline gives CDR1 MNHEY, CDR2 SMNVEV (reference sequence). The CDR3 coding sequence is TGTGCCAGCAGTCCGGGACAGGGCTACAACGAGCAGTACTTC. Translation gives CASSPGQGYNEQYF.

The chain carries TRBV4-3 and TRBJ1-6, with TRBD1 as a possible D gene (5 bases). Germline V lookup: CDR1 LGHNA, CDR2 YSLEER. V lost 4 bases, J lost 6 bases, and 16 bases lay in between. The CDR3 covers 16 residues. The CDR3: CASSPKFQGPNSPLHF. The DNA of the CDR3 is TGCGCCAGCAGCCCTAAGTTCCAGGGTCCTAATTCACCCCTCCACTTT.

The chain uses TRBV5-4 and TRBJ1-6; tentative D call: TRBD1 (6 bases). Germline CDR1 and CDR2: SGHNT and YYREEE (reference sequence). CDR3 length equals 15 residues. The germline V and J ends were trimmed by 5 bases and 6 bases, with 15 bases remaining between them. The CDR3 DNA follows: TGTGCCAGCAGAGTTTTGGGGGGGCTTAATTCACCCCTCCACTTT. It translates to CASRVLGGLNSPLHF. Variable domain in full (rest from reference TRBV5-4 and TRBJ1-6): ETGVTQSPTHLIKTRGQQVTLRCSSQSGHNTVSWYQQALGQGPQFIFQYYREEENGRGNFPPRFSGLQFPNYSSELNVNALELDDSALYLCASRVLGGLNSPLHFGNGTRLTVT.

The CDR3 coding sequence is TGTGCCAGCAGTTACTCGGTGACTAGCGGGAGCGATGAGCAGTTCTTC. The encoded protein is CASSYSVTSGSDEQFF. The rearrangement links TRBV6-5 to TRBJ2-1, with TRBD2 identical over 12 bases. J gave up 8 bases and V 0 bases, and 5 bases lay outside the gene matches. Germline V gives CDR1 MNHEY, CDR2 SVGAGI. CDR3 length: 16 amino acids.

This chain uses TRBV4-2 with TRBJ2-7, with D uncertain. Germline V lookup: CDR1 LGHNA, CDR2 YNFKEQ. V dropped 4 bases and J dropped 1 base, with 8 bases sitting between them. The CDR3 is made up of 13 amino acids. CDR3 region: CASSRAGSYEQYF. The CDR3 DNA follows: TGTGCCAGCAGCCGGGCTGGGTCCTACGAGCAGTACTTC.

The rearrangement joins TRBV7-9 to TRBJ2-7, with D perhaps TRBD1 (6 bases). CDR1 and CDR2 (germline): SEHNR, FQNEAQ (reference sequence). The ends were cut back, 5 bases at V and 4 bases at J, with 15 bases in the middle. CDR3 length equals 14 residues. The CDR3 DNA reads as TGTGCCAGCAGCAAACGGACAGTGTTTTACGAGCAGTACTTC. Protein product: CASSKRTVFYEQYF.

The V gene is TRBV5-6, the J gene TRBJ2-7, with TRBD1 as a possible D gene (5 bases). The CDR3 sequence is 16 residues long. V was clipped by 3 bases and J by 2 bases, with 18 bases between them. Germline-derived CDR1 and CDR2 are SGHDT and YYEEEE. The CDR3 loop is CASSSKVAGPTYEQYF. The CDR3 coding sequence is TGTGCCAGCAGCTCAAAAGTTGCAGGGCCAACCTACGAGCAGTACTTC.

J is TRBJ2-7 and V is TRBV5-1; unclear D gene. Germline CDR1 and CDR2: SGHRS and YFSETQ. With 4 bases removed from V and 4 bases from J, the gap between germline ends came to 18 bases. The CDR3 runs to 15 residues. CDR3 amino acids: CASSVQSLPTYEQYF. CDR3 nucleotide sequence: TGCGCCAGCAGCGTACAGAGTCTGCCCACATACGAGCAGTACTTC.

In this sample, this clone turned up once. CDR3 region: CASSPNRGKNTGELFF. The CDR3 DNA reads as TGTGCCAGCAGCCCCAACAGGGGCAAGAACACCGGGGAGCTGTTTTTT. This chain connects TRBV7-2 to TRBJ2-2; 7 bases line up with TRBD1. Germline V gene sequence: CDR1 SGHTA, CDR2 FQGNSA. The junction had 7 bases not matched to a gene; V was cut back by 5 bases and J by 1 base. The length of the CDR3 is 16 residues.

J is TRBJ2-7 and V is TRBV5-1; possible D gene TRBD2, 5 bases. V lost 0 bases, J lost 3 bases, and 13 bases lay in between. The CDR3 consists of 15 residues. Germline CDR1 reads SGHRS; CDR2 reads YFSETQ. The CDR3 nucleotides are TGCGCCAGCAGCTTGGGGGCTAGCCGAGTCTACGAGCAGTACTTC. It is translated as CASSLGASRVYEQYF.

The chain couples TRBV9 to TRBJ2-1, with TRBD2 matching 14 bases. CDR3 length equals 15 residues. The germline CDR1 and CDR2 sequences are SGDLS and YYNGEE. The J segment lost 15 bases and the V segment lost 4 bases, leaving 12 bases of the junction unmatched. The CDR3 spells CASSPSGTSGSLPFF. In nucleotides, the CDR3 is TGTGCCAGCAGCCCCTCCGGGACTAGCGGGAGTTTGCCGTTCTTC.

The V and J genes are TRBV7-2 and TRBJ2-7, with a weak D call TRBD2 (6 bases). Trimming removed 4 bases at V and 2 bases at J, with 15 bases between. The CDR3 runs 15 residues. In germline, CDR1 is SGHTA, CDR2 FQGNSA. CDR3 nucleotides: TGTGCCAGCAGCTCTGGGCGGGGAAAGACCTACGAGCAGTACTTC. Residues: CASSSGRGKTYEQYF.

This chain connects TRBV15 to TRBJ1-1, with D possibly being TRBD1 (5 bases). This CDR3 is built from 15 residues. V lost 1 base to trimming and J lost 4 bases, with 13 bases between them. Per germline, CDR1 LNHNV and CDR2 YYDKDF (reference sequence). The CDR3 DNA follows: TGTGCCACCAGCAGAGCCGCGGGGGTACGCACTGAAGCTTTCTTT. Translating it yields CATSRAAGVRTEAFF.

The chain is built from TRBV9 and TRBJ2-2, with unresolved D. Germline V gene lookup returns CDR1 SGDLS and CDR2 YYNGEE. There are 15 residues in the CDR3. Trimming cost V 4 bases and J 1 base, with 11 bases left between them. The CDR3 is CASSPWRQNTGELFF. In DNA form, the CDR3 reads TGTGCCAGCAGCCCTTGGCGGCAGAACACCGGGGAGCTGTTTTTT. Full variable domain (rest looked up from reference TRBV9 and TRBJ2-2): DSGVTQTPKHLITATGQRVTLRCSPRSGDLSVYWYQQSLDQGLQFLIQYYNGEERAKGNILERFSAQQFPDLHSELNLSSLELGDSALYFCASSPWRQNTGELFFGEGSRLTVL.

The chain links TRBV6-5 to TRBJ1-1, with 7 positions matching TRBD1. The CDR3 contains 15 residues. The ends lost 0 bases at V and 4 bases at J; junction bases unmatched: 5. Germline V lookup: CDR1 MNHEY, CDR2 SVGAGI. In DNA form, the CDR3 reads TGTGCCAGCAGTTACTCGATGTCAGGGGGCACTGAAGCTTTCTTT. Its protein is CASSYSMSGGTEAFF.

This chain links TRBV28 with TRBJ1-1; a weak D match, TRBD1 (6 bases). V was pared by 4 bases and J by 0 bases, with 12 bases between. This CDR3 is built from 15 residues. CDR1 is MDHEN and CDR2 is SYDVKM in the germline V gene. The CDR3 is CASSSGASMNTEAFF. DNA for the CDR3: TGTGCCAGCAGTTCAGGGGCGTCGATGAACACTGAAGCTTTCTTT.

The J gene is TRBJ2-3, the V gene TRBV9; 9 nucleotides line up with TRBD1. V was clipped by 4 bases and J by 0 bases; unmatched bases: 6. The CDR3 covers 16 residues. Germline V gives CDR1 SGDLS, CDR2 YYNGEE. The CDR3 sequence: CASSPPGQGSTDTQYF. The CDR3 DNA reads as TGTGCCAGCAGCCCCCCGGGACAGGGAAGCACAGATACGCAGTATTTT.

The rearrangement joins TRBV30 to TRBJ1-2, with D tentatively TRBD1 (5 bases). V was cut by 2 bases and J by 8 bases, with 15 bases left in between. In germline, CDR1 is GTSNPN, CDR2 SVGIG (reference sequence). This CDR3 has 13 amino acids. For the CDR3, the DNA is TGTGCCTGGAGTCCCAGTCAGGGCTTCGGCTACACCTTC. Translating it yields CAWSPSQGFGYTF.

The gene calls are TRBV13 and TRBJ2-5; D perhaps matches TRBD1 (6 bases). This CDR3 has 13 residues. V lost 1 base and J lost 7, with 10 bases in between. Germline assignment: CDR1 PRHDT and CDR2 FYEKMQ (reference sequence). Written as DNA, the CDR3 is TGTGCCAGCAGCTTAGACAGGGATGTGACCCAGTACTTC. Residues: CASSLDRDVTQYF.

The chain combines TRBV14 with TRBJ1-1; 9 bases line up with TRBD1. Germline assignment: CDR1 SGHDN and CDR2 FVKESK. J was trimmed by 3 bases and V by 5 bases; bases with no gene match: 4. The CDR3 sequence is 14 residues long. The CDR3, as DNA: TGTGCCAGCAGCTTACGGACAGGGGACACTGAAGCTTTCTTT. Translated, it gives CASSLRTGDTEAFF.

This clone has only one observation. The rearrangement uses TRBV30 and TRBJ2-1; tentative D call: TRBD2 (5 bases). V gave up 2 bases and J gave up 5 bases, with 13 bases separating them. Germline V gene lookup returns CDR1 GTSNPN and CDR2 SVGIG (reference sequence). This CDR3 has 14 residues. The CDR3 DNA sequence: TGTGCCTGGAGTTTCTACGGGAAAAACAATGAGCAGTTCTTC. It codes for CAWSFYGKNNEQFF.

This clone was counted a single time. This chain links TRBV29-1 with TRBJ2-7, with D tentatively TRBD1 (6 bases). Germline V gene sequence: CDR1 SQVTM, CDR2 ANQGSEA. This CDR3 has 12 residues. V dropped 6 bases and J dropped 2 bases, with 11 bases sitting between them. The CDR3 loop reads CSVRDNPYEQYF. The CDR3 DNA reads TGCAGCGTACGGGACAATCCCTACGAGCAGTACTTC.

The chain recombines TRBV10-3 with TRBJ2-3; 12 nucleotides agree with TRBD2. Germline CDR1 is ENHRY and CDR2 is SYGVKD. CDR3 length: 16 amino acids. V lost 6 bases to trimming and J lost 2 bases; unmatched junction nucleotides: 6. The CDR3 DNA sequence: TGTGCCATCAGATCTAGCGGGGGGGGACACACAGATACGCAGTATTTT. This translates into CAIRSSGGGHTDTQYF.

The V gene is TRBV19, the J gene TRBJ1-5, with D unresolved. The V gene lost 0 bases and the J gene lost 3 bases, with 9 bases spanning the gap. The CDR3 is 15 residues long. Looked up from germline, CDR1 is LNHDA and CDR2 is SQIVND (reference sequence). In DNA, the CDR3 is TGTGCCAGTAGTATAGATCGAGACTACAATCAGCCCCAGCATTTT. It translates to CASSIDRDYNQPQHF.

V is TRBV5-4 and J is TRBJ2-3; possible D gene TRBD2, 7 bases. Germline CDR1 and CDR2: SGHNT and YYREEE (reference sequence). CDR3 length equals 13 residues. Between the trimmed V and J ends, which lost 5 bases and 6 bases, there was a span of 13 bases. The CDR3 bases are TGTGCCAGCAGGGTACAGGGAGGGGATACGCAGTATTTT. It specifies CASRVQGGDTQYF.

The J gene is TRBJ2-1, the V gene TRBV9, with 10 bases lining up with TRBD2. The CDR3 spans 15 residues. The germline gives CDR1 SGDLS, CDR2 YYNGEE. V lost 4 bases and J lost 8; bases outside the gene matches: 9. This CDR3 reads CASSQAAGGFDEQFF. The CDR3 nucleotides are TGTGCCAGCAGCCAAGCAGCGGGAGGGTTCGATGAGCAGTTCTTC.

This chain uses TRBV27 with TRBJ1-1, with D perhaps TRBD1 (6 bases). CDR1 is MNHEY, CDR2 SMNVEV, per germline (reference sequence). Trimming pared 7 bases from V and 4 bases from J, leaving 16 bases between. This CDR3 spans 14 amino acids. Written as DNA, the CDR3 is TGTGCCAGCATCTCACGAGGGGGGGGCACTGAAGCTTTCTTT. This gives the protein CASISRGGGTEAFF.

The V and J genes are TRBV5-1 and TRBJ2-2; 10 nucleotides agree with TRBD2. This CDR3 is built from 19 residues. V was pared by 4 bases and J by 2 bases, with 14 bases of the junction left unmatched. The V gene's germline CDR1 is SGHRS and CDR2 YFSETQ. In nucleotides, the CDR3 is TGCGCCAGCAGCCACGAGTGGAGCGGGGGGGGACTAAACACCGGGGAGCTGTTTTTT. It translates to CASSHEWSGGGLNTGELFF.

This clone was counted a few times. This chain connects TRBV2 to TRBJ2-1; 9 bases are a match to TRBD2. V was pared by 9 bases and J by 5 bases, with 5 bases of the junction left unmatched. Germline V gives CDR1 SNHLY, CDR2 FYNNEI. The length of the CDR3 is 13 residues. CDR3 nucleotides: TGTGCCAGGGGGTCTAGCGGGGACAATGAGCAGTTCTTC. Translating gives CARGSSGDNEQFF.